This T cell receptor beta chain was sequenced for a study of T-cell reconstitution after alpha-beta-depleted transplantation in children. Molecular barcoding with unique molecular identifiers was used for the TCRbeta library. From the PCR reads, TCRdb called clonotypes with MiXCR, one entry per CDR3 protein. The sample consists of roughly 30,000 distinct CDR3 sequences, around 7% of them appearing once. This clonotype was seen repeatedly, ten times or more. The antigen is not known. Broader study findings: In patients about two months after transplant, alpha-beta T cells reportedly arose from several hundred expanded graft clones. Some patients' high day-60 TCRbeta diversity was attributed to recipient cells surviving conditioning. T-cell counts and diversity at one year post-transplant came mainly from newly produced T cells.

V shed 5 bases, J shed 16 bases, and the junction held 15 bases outside the gene matches. From germline, CDR1 is SGHVS and CDR2 FNYEAQ. The CDR3 loop spans 14 amino acids. The receptor was isolated from a child younger than two who had a stem cell transplant for acute myeloid leukemia, so the T cells may come from the graft donor. The chain combines TRBV7-6 with TRBJ2-1; 9 nucleotides agree with TRBD1. This sample comprised peripheral blood, obtained 60 days after TCRalphabeta/CD19-depleted stem cell transplant. The chain's CDR3 is CASSPSSTGTGFFF. The CDR3 nucleotides read TGTGCCAGCAGCCCTTCCTCTACCGGGACAGGGTTTTTCTTC.